Listed here are 30 T cell receptor beta chains from one sample, sequenced in a study of cytomegalovirus exposure and HLA in healthy donors (TCRdb year 2017). The method was the immunoSEQ multiplex PCR assay. The multiplex PCR relied on a mix of 60 forward primers for TCR Vbeta segments and 13 reverse primers for TCR Jbeta segments. TCRdb retrieved this table from immuneACCESS and kept in-frame rearrangements only. Not all clones are present; in checked studies, unresolved V genes account for under half, and no reason is known for the remainder. This sample comprises around 150,000 clones, 68% of them detected only once. The ten most abundant clones make up 1.3% to 1.5% of the sample. Sequencing was carried out using PBMCs. The receptors derive from a man aged 45-65 years in good health and CMV-seronegative.

A few counts support this clone. One junction end does not reproduce the germline sequence, and a read error may be involved. This rearrangement joins TRBV10-3 to TRBJ1-4; 7 nucleotides agree with TRBD1. CDR3 length: 15 residues. The germline V gene encodes CDR1 ENHRY and CDR2 SYGVKD. For the CDR3, the DNA is TGTGCCAGCAGTTACTCGGGACAGATTAATGAAAAACTGTTTTTT. This encodes CASSYSGQINEKLFF.

A few counts support this clone. The chain joins TRBV2 to TRBJ2-7, with no clear D. V was cut by 1 base and J by 9 bases, with 13 bases left in between. Looked up from germline, CDR1 is SNHLY and CDR2 is FYNNEI. This CDR3 contains 13 residues. The CDR3 spells CASSEDGFLRQYF. CDR3 coding DNA: TGTGCCAGCAGTGAAGACGGGTTTTTGAGGCAGTACTTC. The whole variable domain, remainder taken from reference TRBV2 and TRBJ2-7, is EPEVTQTPSHQVTQMGQEVILRCVPISNHLYFYWYRQILGQKVEFLVSFYNNEISEKSEIFDDQFSVERPDGSNFTLKIRSTKLEDSAMYFCASSEDGFLRQYFGPGTRLTVT.

The chain combines TRBV10-3 with TRBJ2-3, with a tentative D call TRBD2 (5 bases). This CDR3 is built from 14 residues. The ends were cut back, 7 bases at V and 0 bases at J, with 11 bases in the middle. CDR1 ENHRY and CDR2 SYGVKD come from the germline V gene. CDR3 DNA: TGTGCCATCATGAGGGCTGGAAGCACAGATACGCAGTATTTT. Protein product: CAIMRAGSTDTQYF.

This clone was seen a single time. V is TRBV6-1 and J is TRBJ2-2, with D perhaps TRBD1 (5 bases). The CDR3 spans 17 residues. From germline, CDR1 is MNHNS and CDR2 SASEGT. Trimming removed 4 bases at V and 0 bases at J, with 15 bases between. The CDR3 protein is CASSGKGPNPNTGELFF. CDR3 in DNA: TGTGCCAGCAGTGGCAAGGGGCCCAACCCGAACACCGGGGAGCTGTTTTTT.

About this clone: Other DNA sequences in the same sample also yield this CDR3. The chain uses TRBV6-4 and TRBJ2-1, with D tentatively TRBD1 (5 bases). The CDR3 has 15 residues. With 0 bases removed from V and 1 base from J, the gap between germline ends came to 7 bases. Germline-derived CDR1 and CDR2 are MRHNA and SNTAGT. CDR3 sequence (DNA): TGTGCCAGCAGTGACTCGGCAGGGTCCTACAATGAGCAGTTCTTC. This codes for CASSDSAGSYNEQFF.

A single count supports this clone. As DNA, the CDR3 is TGCGCCAGCAGGGGGCATATGAACACCGGGGAGCTGTTTTTT. Translation: CASRGHMNTGELFF. The rearrangement links TRBV5-1 to TRBJ2-2, with D possibly TRBD1 on 5 matching bases. The CDR3 consists of 14 residues. The germline V gene has CDR1 SGHRS and CDR2 YFSETQ. Trimming removed 5 bases at V and 1 base at J, with 9 bases between.

The gene calls are TRBV19 and TRBJ1-3; D is unresolved. This CDR3 spans 15 amino acids. Germline CDR1 LNHDA, CDR2 SQIVND (reference sequence). Trimming left V 8 bases short and J 2 bases short, with 16 bases between. The CDR3 region is CASHREGLAGNTIYF. The CDR3 nucleotides are TGTGCCAGTCATAGAGAGGGCCTTGCTGGAAACACCATATATTTT.

The gene calls are TRBV28 and TRBJ2-7; the D gene is possibly TRBD1 (6 bases). The V end was cut by 6 bases, the J end by 1 base, with 22 bases between. The germline gives CDR1 MDHEN, CDR2 SYDVKM. This CDR3 spans 17 amino acids. DNA for the CDR3: TGTGCCAGCAGACCTCATCTCCGCAGGGGAACTTCCTACGAGCAGTACTTC. Translated, it gives CASRPHLRRGTSYEQYF. Complete variable domain (other parts from reference TRBV28 and TRBJ2-7): DVKVTQSSRYLVKRTGEKVFLECVQDMDHENMFWYRQDPGLGLRLIYFSYDVKMKEKGDIPEGYSVSREKKERFSLILESASTNQTSMYLCASRPHLRRGTSYEQYFGPGTRLTVT.

V gene TRBV19 combines with J gene TRBJ1-2; 8 nucleotides match TRBD1. CDR3 size: 13 residues. CDR1 LNHDA and CDR2 SQIVND come from the germline V gene (reference sequence). Germline trimming cut 3 bases from V and 8 bases from J; bases unmatched to any gene: 5. The CDR3 loop is CASSMDRVGGYTF. In nucleotides, the CDR3 is TGTGCCAGTAGTATGGACAGGGTAGGAGGCTACACCTTC.

The chain carries TRBV7-6 and TRBJ1-4, with D possibly TRBD1 on 6 matching bases. Germline V lookup: CDR1 SGHVS, CDR2 FNYEAQ. With 6 bases removed from V and 4 bases from J, the gap between germline ends came to 9 bases. CDR3 length: 13 residues. In nucleotides, the CDR3 is TGTGCCAGCAGTGGGGGCCTTAATGAAAAACTGTTTTTT. Protein product: CASSGGLNEKLFF.

This clone has a handful of counts. The J gene is TRBJ2-7, the V gene TRBV2; 8 bases line up with TRBD1. Germline V lookup: CDR1 SNHLY, CDR2 FYNNEI. The junction had 6 bases not matched to a gene; V was cut back by 5 bases and J by 0 bases. This CDR3 is built from 15 residues. The CDR3 reads CASSTGQGYSYEQYF. The CDR3 DNA is TGTGCCAGCAGTACAGGACAGGGTTACTCCTACGAGCAGTACTTC.

The gene calls are TRBV19 and TRBJ1-5; D is ambiguous. Germline assignment: CDR1 LNHDA and CDR2 SQIVND (reference sequence). CDR3 length: 16 residues. V was clipped by 3 bases and J by 0 bases, with 12 bases between them. The CDR3: CASSISLLHSNQPQHF. For the CDR3, the DNA is TGTGCCAGTAGTATTTCCCTACTCCATAGCAATCAGCCCCAGCATTTT.

The chain has TRBV6-5 and TRBJ1-2, with a tentative D call TRBD1 (5 bases). Germline CDR1 reads MNHEY; CDR2 reads SVGAGI. Trimming removed 2 bases at V and 3 bases at J, with 7 bases between. The CDR3 extends over 13 amino acids. Here the CDR3 reads CASSYGGYYGYTF. The CDR3 DNA sequence: TGTGCCAGCAGTTACGGGGGGTACTATGGCTACACCTTC.

The chain employs TRBV19 and TRBJ1-2, with 11 positions matching TRBD1. V dropped 5 bases and J dropped 3; count of bases not matched to a gene: 5. The CDR3 loop spans 15 amino acids. Germline CDR1 reads LNHDA; CDR2 reads SQIVND (reference sequence). Here the CDR3 DNA reads TGTGCCAGTAGTTTACCGGGACAGGGGGACTATGGCTACACCTTC. Amino acids: CASSLPGQGDYGYTF.

The chain combines TRBV5-1 with TRBJ1-1, with 10 positions matching TRBD1. The trim removed 1 base at V and 7 bases at J, leaving 7 bases unmatched. The CDR3 consists of 15 residues. Looked up from germline, CDR1 is SGHRS and CDR2 is YFSETQ. The CDR3 region is CASSLTGQGGNEAFF. The CDR3 nucleotides read TGCGCCAGCAGCTTGACAGGACAGGGGGGAAATGAAGCTTTCTTT. The entire variable domain, with the rest obtained from reference TRBV5-1 and TRBJ1-1, is as follows: KAGVTQTPRYLIKTRGQQVTLSCSPISGHRSVSWYQQTPGQGLQFLFEYFSETQRNKGNFPGRFSGRQFSNSRSEMNVSTLELGDSALYLCASSLTGQGGNEAFFGQGTRLTVV.

This clone was recorded only once. This chain connects TRBV7-9 to TRBJ1-2, with 10 nucleotides matching TRBD1. The V segment lost 5 bases and the J segment 8 bases; nucleotides outside the gene matches: 5. Germline assignment: CDR1 SEHNR and CDR2 FQNEAQ (reference sequence). The CDR3 is 13 amino acids. CDR3 residues: CASSRGQGGGYTF. Here the CDR3 DNA reads TGTGCCAGCAGCCGAGGACAGGGGGGCGGCTACACCTTC.

The chain carries TRBV29-1 and TRBJ2-7; D is undetermined. The germline CDR1 and CDR2 sequences are SQVTM and ANQGSEA. The V end lost 5 bases, the J end lost 2 bases, and 16 bases lay between the germline ends. This CDR3 comprises 14 residues. The chain's CDR3 is CSVFPDSSPYEQYF. DNA for the CDR3: TGCAGCGTTTTCCCCGACTCTTCCCCCTACGAGCAGTACTTC.

This chain uses TRBV11-3 with TRBJ2-3, with D possibly matching TRBD2 (5 bases). Germline V gene sequence: CDR1 SGHNT, CDR2 YENEEA. V lost 0 bases and J lost 1, with 8 bases in between. The CDR3 spans 15 residues. The chain's CDR3 is CASSLDSGGTDTQYF. The DNA of the CDR3 is TGTGCCAGCAGCTTAGACTCCGGGGGCACAGATACGCAGTATTTT.

This clone has a handful of counts. The genes are TRBV7-2 and TRBJ1-6; the match to TRBD1 covers 10 bases. The CDR3 extends over 16 amino acids. Trimming took 1 base from V and 9 from J; bases not matched to a gene: 6. Per germline, CDR1 SGHTA and CDR2 FQGNSA. The chain's CDR3 is CASSLVGTGAVSPLHF. The CDR3 DNA is TGTGCCAGCAGCTTAGTTGGGACAGGGGCCGTTTCACCCCTCCACTTT.

The chain employs TRBV27 and TRBJ2-7; perhaps TRBD1 as D (6 bases). CDR3 length: 18 amino acids. Germline values: CDR1 MNHEY, CDR2 SMNVEV (reference sequence). Deletions cut 5 bases from V and 5 bases from J, with 28 bases between. The CDR3 here is CASSVRPRTAKGIHEQYF. For the CDR3, the DNA is TGTGCCAGCAGTGTTCGACCCCGGACAGCAAAGGGGATCCACGAGCAGTACTTC.

CDR3 in amino acids: CASSVEETQYF. The CDR3 DNA reads as TGTGCCAGCAGCGTCGAGGAGACCCAGTACTTC. The V call is TRBV7-9, the J call TRBJ2-5, with D hard to call. CDR1 SEHNR and CDR2 FQNEAQ come from the germline V gene (reference sequence). The length of the CDR3 is 11 residues. V was shortened by 5 bases and J by 5 bases, with 6 bases between the two germline ends.

Comment on this clone: The same CDR3 can be traced to other DNA sequences in this sample. This chain joins TRBV25-1 and TRBJ2-1, with TRBD1 matching over 12 bases. The CDR3 has 13 amino acids. Germline CDR1 is MGHDK and CDR2 is SYGVNS. V shed 10 bases and J 9 bases; nucleotides not matched to a gene: 7. The DNA of the CDR3 is TGTGCCACCCGATGGGACAGGGGGCTTGAGCAGTTCTTC. It encodes CATRWDRGLEQFF.

The V and J genes are TRBV5-4 and TRBJ1-2, with D hard to call. The CDR3 is made up of 12 amino acids. CDR1 is SGHNT and CDR2 is YYREEE in the germline V gene (reference sequence). V lost 0 bases and J 7 bases, leaving 7 bases between the germline ends. The CDR3 loop reads CASSLAPRGYTF. The CDR3 region has the DNA TGTGCCAGCAGCTTGGCCCCGCGTGGCTACACCTTC.

The chain joins TRBV4-1 to TRBJ1-6, with no clear D. The germline V and J ends were trimmed by 2 bases and 0 bases, with 5 bases remaining between them. Germline V CDR1 and CDR2: MGHRA, YSYEKL. CDR3 length: 15 amino acids. The CDR3 coding sequence is TGCGCCAGCAGCCAACTGAGCTCCTATAATTCACCCCTCCACTTT. Translating it yields CASSQLSSYNSPLHF.

Only a few counts were recorded for this clone. As DNA, the CDR3 is TGCGCCAGCAGCCAAGACAGGATTATACGGTACTTC. As protein: CASSQDRIIRYF. J is TRBJ2-4 and V is TRBV4-1; D unresolved. This CDR3 has 12 residues. From germline, CDR1 is MGHRA and CDR2 YSYEKL. Trimming removed 0 bases from V and 15 bases from J, with 12 bases in between.

The V gene is TRBV5-1, the J gene TRBJ1-2, with D hard to call. The germline V and J ends were trimmed by 0 bases and 2 bases, with 11 bases remaining between them. Germline-derived CDR1 and CDR2 are SGHRS and YFSETQ. The CDR3 is 15 amino acids. DNA of the CDR3: TGCGCCAGCAGCTTGGGCGGGATGGGGAACTATGGCTACACCTTC. Its protein is CASSLGGMGNYGYTF.

This sequence joins TRBV28 and TRBJ2-2; possibly TRBD1 for D (5 bases). Germline CDR1 is MDHEN and CDR2 is SYDVKM. CDR3 length equals 13 residues. Trimming pared 8 bases from V and 6 bases from J, leaving 13 bases between. The CDR3 coding sequence is TGTGCCAGCGACAGTACTATGGCCGGGGAGCTGTTTTTT. It encodes CASDSTMAGELFF.

The chain combines TRBV27 with TRBJ1-4; D perhaps matches TRBD1 (6 bases). The CDR3 spans 16 residues. Germline-derived CDR1 and CDR2 are MNHEY and SMNVEV (reference sequence). The V end lost 7 bases, the J end lost 1 base, and 16 bases lay between the germline ends. The DNA for the CDR3 is TGTGCCAGCACCCCCCAGGGGACGGGAACTAATGAAAAACTGTTTTTT. Protein: CASTPQGTGTNEKLFF.

The chain combines TRBV7-9 with TRBJ1-1; 7 positions match TRBD1. CDR3 length equals 13 residues. The ends lost 5 bases at V and 1 base at J; junction bases unmatched: 1. The germline V gene has CDR1 SEHNR and CDR2 FQNEAQ (reference sequence). The CDR3 sequence is CASSHRGNTEAFF. The CDR3, as DNA: TGTGCCAGCAGCCACAGGGGGAACACTGAAGCTTTCTTT. Variable domain in full (rest from reference TRBV7-9 and TRBJ1-1): DTGVSQNPRHKITKRGQNVTFRCDPISEHNRLYWYRQTLGQGPEFLTYFQNEAQLEKSRLLSDRFSAERPKGSFSTLEIQRTEQGDSAMYLCASSHRGNTEAFFGQGTRLTVV.

Remarks on this clone: Its ends do not fully match the called genes, so a read error is possible. V is TRBV7-8 and J is TRBJ2-7, with a tentative D call TRBD2 (6 bases). The CDR3 has 12 residues. Germline lookup yields CDR1 SGHVS and CDR2 FQNEAQ. CDR3: CASSLAGGIRSF. DNA of the CDR3: TGTGCCAGCAGCTTAGCCGGAGGGATAAGGTCATTC.